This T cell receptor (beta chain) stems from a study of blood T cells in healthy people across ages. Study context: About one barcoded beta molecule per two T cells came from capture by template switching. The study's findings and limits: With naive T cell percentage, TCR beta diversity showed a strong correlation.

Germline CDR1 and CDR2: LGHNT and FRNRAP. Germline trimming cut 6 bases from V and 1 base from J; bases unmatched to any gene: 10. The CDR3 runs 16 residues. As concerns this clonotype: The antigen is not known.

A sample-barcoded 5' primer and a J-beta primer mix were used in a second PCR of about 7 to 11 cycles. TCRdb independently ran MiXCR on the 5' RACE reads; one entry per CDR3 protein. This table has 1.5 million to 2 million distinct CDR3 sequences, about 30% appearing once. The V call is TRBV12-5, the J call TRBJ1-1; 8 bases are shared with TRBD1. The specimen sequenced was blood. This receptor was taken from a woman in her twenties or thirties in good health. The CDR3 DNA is TGTGCTAGTGGCCCAGGACAGGGAGGTAGGAACACTGAAGCTTTCTTT. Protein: CASGPGQGGRNTEAFF.